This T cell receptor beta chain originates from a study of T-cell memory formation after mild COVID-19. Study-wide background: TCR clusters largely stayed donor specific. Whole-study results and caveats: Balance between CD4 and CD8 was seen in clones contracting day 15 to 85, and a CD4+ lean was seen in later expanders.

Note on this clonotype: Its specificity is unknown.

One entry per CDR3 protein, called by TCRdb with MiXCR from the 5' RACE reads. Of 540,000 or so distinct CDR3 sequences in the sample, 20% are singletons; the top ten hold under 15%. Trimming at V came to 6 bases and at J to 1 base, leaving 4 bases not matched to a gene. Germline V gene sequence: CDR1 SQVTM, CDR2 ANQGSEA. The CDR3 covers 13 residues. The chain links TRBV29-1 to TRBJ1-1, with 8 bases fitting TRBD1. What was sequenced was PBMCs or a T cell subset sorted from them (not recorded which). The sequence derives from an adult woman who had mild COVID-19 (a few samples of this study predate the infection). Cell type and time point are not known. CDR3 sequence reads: CSVLDRGNTEAFF. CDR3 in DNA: TGCAGCGTCCTCGACAGGGGGAACACTGAAGCTTTCTTT.